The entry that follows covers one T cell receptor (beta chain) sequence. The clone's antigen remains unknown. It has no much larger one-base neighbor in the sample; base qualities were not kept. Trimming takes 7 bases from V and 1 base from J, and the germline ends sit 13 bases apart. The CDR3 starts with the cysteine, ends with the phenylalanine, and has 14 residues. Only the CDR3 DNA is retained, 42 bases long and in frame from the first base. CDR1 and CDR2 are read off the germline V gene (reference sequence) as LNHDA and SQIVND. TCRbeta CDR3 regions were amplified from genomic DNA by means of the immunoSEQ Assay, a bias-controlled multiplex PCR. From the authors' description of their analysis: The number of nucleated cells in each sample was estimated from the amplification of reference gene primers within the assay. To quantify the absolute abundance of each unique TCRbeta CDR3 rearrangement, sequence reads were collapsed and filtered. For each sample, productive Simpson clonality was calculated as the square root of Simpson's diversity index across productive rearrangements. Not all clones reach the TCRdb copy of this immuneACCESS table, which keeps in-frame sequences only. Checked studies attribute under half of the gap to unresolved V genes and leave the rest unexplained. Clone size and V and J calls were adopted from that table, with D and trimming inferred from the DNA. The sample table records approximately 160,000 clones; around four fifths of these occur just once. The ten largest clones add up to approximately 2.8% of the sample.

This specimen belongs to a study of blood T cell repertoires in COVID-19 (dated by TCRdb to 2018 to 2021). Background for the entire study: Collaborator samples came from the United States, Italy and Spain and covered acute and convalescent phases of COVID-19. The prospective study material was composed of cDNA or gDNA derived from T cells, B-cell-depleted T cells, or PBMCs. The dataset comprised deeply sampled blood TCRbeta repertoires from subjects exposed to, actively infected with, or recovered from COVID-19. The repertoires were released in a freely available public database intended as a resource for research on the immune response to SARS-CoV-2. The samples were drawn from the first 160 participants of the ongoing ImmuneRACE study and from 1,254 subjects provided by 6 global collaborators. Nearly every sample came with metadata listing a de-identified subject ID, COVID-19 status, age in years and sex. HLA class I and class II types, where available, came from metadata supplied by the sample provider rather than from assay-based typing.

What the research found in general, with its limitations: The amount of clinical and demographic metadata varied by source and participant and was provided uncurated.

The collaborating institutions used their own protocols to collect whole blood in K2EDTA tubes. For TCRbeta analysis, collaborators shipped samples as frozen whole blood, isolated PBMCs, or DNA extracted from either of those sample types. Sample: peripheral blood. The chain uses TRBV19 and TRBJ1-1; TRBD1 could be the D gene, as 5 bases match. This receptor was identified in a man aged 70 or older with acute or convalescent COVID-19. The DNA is TGTGCCAGTACACTCATGGGGCCGAACACTGAAGCTTTCTTT. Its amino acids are CASTLMGPNTEAFF.